This entry lists 26 T cell receptor beta chains sequenced from one sample in a study of cytomegalovirus exposure and HLA in healthy donors. Repertoires were generated with immunoSEQ multiplex PCR, while TCRdb's copy carries only in-frame clones and drops some. The sample lists 150,000 to 200,000 clones; 86% were seen once. Sequencing was carried out using PBMCs. Source of these receptors: a woman in her 30s in good health and CMV-seronegative.

The chain uses TRBV7-2 and TRBJ2-1, with TRBD2 as a possible D gene (6 bases). The CDR3 length is 15 residues. Per the germline V gene, CDR1 is SGHTA and CDR2 is FQGNSA. The ends were cut back, 1 base at V and 2 bases at J, with 9 bases in the middle. CDR3 in amino acids: CASSLDSGAYNEQFF. DNA for the CDR3: TGTGCCAGCAGCTTAGATTCGGGAGCCTACAATGAGCAGTTCTTC.

The chain is built from TRBV10-2 and TRBJ2-1, with a weak D call TRBD1 (6 bases). V gave up 4 bases and J gave up 4 bases, with 8 bases separating them. This CDR3 comprises 13 residues. Per germline, CDR1 WSHSY and CDR2 SAAADI. The CDR3 sequence is CASSGQEYNEQFF. The CDR3 nucleotides read TGCGCCAGCAGTGGACAGGAGTACAATGAGCAGTTCTTC.

The chain employs TRBV4-2 and TRBJ2-5, with 10 bases lining up with TRBD1. The CDR3 runs to 14 residues. V trimming: 4 bases; J trimming: 4 bases; junction bases outside the gene matches: 3. Germline V CDR1 and CDR2: LGHNA, YNFKEQ. In DNA form, the CDR3 reads TGTGCCAGCAGCCCGGGACAGGGGTCAGAGACCCAGTACTTC. Translated, it gives CASSPGQGSETQYF.

The gene calls are TRBV11-2 and TRBJ2-6; D possibly matches TRBD1 or TRBD2 (5 bases each). Germline V gives CDR1 SGHAT, CDR2 FQNNGV. This CDR3 has 17 amino acids. The V gene lost 0 bases and the J gene lost 0 bases, with 9 bases spanning the gap. CDR3: CASSLDFGGSGANVLTF. As DNA, the CDR3 is TGTGCCAGCAGCTTAGATTTTGGGGGCTCTGGGGCCAACGTCCTGACTTTC. Complete variable domain (other parts from reference TRBV11-2 and TRBJ2-6): EAGVAQSPRYKIIEKRQSVAFWCNPISGHATLYWYQQILGQGPKLLIQFQNNGVVDDSQLPKDRFSAERLKGVDSTLKIQPAKLEDSAVYLCASSLDFGGSGANVLTFGAGSRLTVL.

The rearrangement joins TRBV27 to TRBJ2-3; 8 nucleotides line up with TRBD2. The CDR3 contains 16 residues. V dropped 4 bases and J dropped 6; count of bases not matched to a gene: 12. Germline V gene data show CDR1 as MNHEY and CDR2 as SMNVEV (reference sequence). CDR3 residues: CASSSPSGRRVDTQYF. The CDR3 coding sequence is TGTGCCAGCAGTTCCCCCAGCGGGAGAAGAGTGGATACGCAGTATTTT.

Many counts were recorded for this clone. The chain has TRBV4-1 and TRBJ2-2; no definite D call. CDR3 length: 13 residues. Germline V gene sequence: CDR1 MGHRA, CDR2 YSYEKL. Between the trimmed V and J ends, which lost 0 bases and 9 bases, there was a span of 8 bases. CDR3 residues: CASSQDTRRELFF. The DNA of the CDR3 is TGCGCCAGCAGCCAAGATACAAGAAGGGAGCTGTTTTTT.

V gene TRBV19 combines with J gene TRBJ2-2; D not certain. Trimming removed 0 bases at V and 4 bases at J, with 15 bases between. The CDR3 covers 17 residues. CDR1 is LNHDA and CDR2 is SQIVND in the germline V gene (reference sequence). The CDR3 sequence: CASSIDALPRATGELFF. The CDR3 region has the DNA TGTGCCAGTAGTATAGATGCGCTGCCCCGTGCCACCGGGGAGCTGTTTTTT.

This chain's CDR3 is CASSPQDLHTDTQYF. DNA of the CDR3: TGTGCCAGCAGCCCCCAGGATCTCCACACAGATACGCAGTATTTT. The V and J genes are TRBV7-2 and TRBJ2-3; no clear D. The CDR3 length is 15 residues. Per germline, CDR1 SGHTA and CDR2 FQGNSA. V was pared by 5 bases and J by 2 bases, with 14 bases between.

The chain joins TRBV6-6 to TRBJ2-3; 10 bases fit TRBD2. CDR1 MNHNY and CDR2 SVGAGI come from the germline V gene (reference sequence). The CDR3 covers 15 residues. The V gene end was trimmed by 6 bases and the J gene end by 4 bases; junction bases not matched to a gene: 7. DNA of the CDR3: TGTGCCAGCAGAATCAGCGGGGGGGCGGCAGATACGCAGTATTTT. It encodes CASRISGGAADTQYF.

CDR3 region: CASSQDGRGGHNEQFF. The CDR3 coding sequence is TGCGCCAGCAGCCAAGACGGGCGGGGGGGCCATAATGAGCAGTTCTTC. The V and J genes are TRBV4-3 and TRBJ2-1; 9 bases agree with TRBD2. The V and J ends lost 0 bases and 7 bases, in that order; junction bases with no gene match: 7. Germline lookup yields CDR1 LGHNA and CDR2 YSLEER. CDR3 size: 16 residues.

This rearrangement joins TRBV27 to TRBJ1-4; 7 nucleotides match TRBD1. V was clipped by 2 bases and J by 5 bases; unmatched bases: 2. The CDR3 consists of 14 residues. CDR1 and CDR2 (germline): MNHEY, SMNVEV (reference sequence). The CDR3 protein is CASSLGDRNEKLFF. The CDR3 DNA follows: TGTGCCAGCAGTTTAGGGGACAGAAATGAAAAACTGTTTTTT.

The sample holds many counts of this clone. The genes are TRBV6-4 and TRBJ1-2; D is possibly TRBD1 (5 bases). There are 12 residues in the CDR3. From germline, CDR1 is MRHNA and CDR2 SNTAGT. With 5 bases removed from V and 7 bases from J, the gap between germline ends came to 11 bases. This CDR3 is CASSHGTTGYTF. The CDR3 region has the DNA TGTGCCAGCAGTCACGGGACTACTGGCTACACCTTC.

CDR3 sequence reads: CASSELGRSNEKLFF. For the CDR3, the DNA is TGTGCCAGCAGTGAGTTAGGCAGGTCTAATGAAAAACTGTTTTTT. The genes are TRBV2 and TRBJ1-4; D is unclear. Trimming left V 3 bases short and J 3 bases short, with 11 bases between. The CDR3 covers 15 residues. Germline loops: CDR1 SNHLY, CDR2 FYNNEI.

This clone was found once. CDR3 sequence (DNA): TGTGCCAGCAGTCCCCCCACCCCCGACAGGGGATGGAACACCGGGGAGCTGTTTTTT. It encodes CASSPPTPDRGWNTGELFF. V gene TRBV28 combines with J gene TRBJ2-2, with TRBD1 identical over 8 bases. The germline V gene encodes CDR1 MDHEN and CDR2 SYDVKM. This CDR3 region has 19 residues. V lost 5 bases and J lost 1; bases outside the gene matches: 15.

V gene TRBV6-1 combines with J gene TRBJ1-2; D ambiguous. With 10 bases removed from V and 5 bases from J, the gap between germline ends came to 14 bases. This CDR3 is built from 12 residues. Germline assignment: CDR1 MNHNS and CDR2 SASEGT. The CDR3 DNA is TGTGCCACACTAGAATTAGGGTATGGCTACACCTTC. Its protein is CATLELGYGYTF.

The chain recombines TRBV9 with TRBJ2-1; TRBD2 might be the D (6 bases). Germline assignment: CDR1 SGDLS and CDR2 YYNGEE. V lost 4 bases and J lost 6, with 17 bases in between. CDR3 length: 15 amino acids. The CDR3 loop is CASSQRGGTLNEQFF. CDR3 DNA sequence: TGTGCCAGCAGCCAGCGTGGGGGGACCCTCAATGAGCAGTTCTTC.

The chain carries TRBV18 and TRBJ1-1, with D uncertain. Germline CDR1 and CDR2: KGHSH and LQKENI. V lost 4 bases, J lost 7 bases, and 13 bases lay in between. This CDR3 is 13 amino acids long. The CDR3 protein is CASSLDRHYEAFF. In DNA, the CDR3 is TGTGCCAGCTCACTTGACCGACACTATGAAGCTTTCTTT.

Ten or more counts support this clone. CDR3 DNA: TGTGCCAGCAGCGCCGGGACAGGGAACGGCTACACCTTC. This encodes CASSAGTGNGYTF. The chain couples TRBV7-6 to TRBJ1-2, with TRBD1 identical over 9 bases. CDR1 and CDR2 from the germline V gene are SGHVS and FNYEAQ. The CDR3 sequence is 13 residues long. V lost 5 bases and J lost 8; bases outside the gene matches: 6.

The rearrangement links TRBV7-2 to TRBJ2-1; TRBD2 is a possible D gene (6 bases). The ends were cut back, 1 base at V and 8 bases at J, with 12 bases in the middle. Germline V gene data show CDR1 as SGHTA and CDR2 as FQGNSA. CDR3 length: 14 amino acids. The DNA of the CDR3 is TGTGCCAGCAGCTTAGGGGGAGGAGTTCATGAGCAGTTCTTC. This encodes CASSLGGGVHEQFF.

This clone has a handful of counts. J is TRBJ2-7 and V is TRBV27, with a possible D match to TRBD1 (6 bases). This CDR3 comprises 13 residues. V lost 3 bases and J lost 2, with 8 bases in between. Germline V gene data show CDR1 as MNHEY and CDR2 as SMNVEV (reference sequence). CDR3 sequence: CASSLQGPYEQYF. In DNA form, the CDR3 reads TGTGCCAGCAGTTTGCAGGGGCCCTACGAGCAGTACTTC.

This chain links TRBV30 with TRBJ1-3; D is unclear. V lost 2 bases, J lost 0 bases, and 11 bases lay in between. Germline V lookup: CDR1 GTSNPN, CDR2 SVGIG (reference sequence). The CDR3 covers 15 residues. The CDR3 sequence is CAWSISGNSGNTIYF. As DNA, the CDR3 is TGTGCCTGGAGTATCAGCGGAAACTCTGGAAACACCATATATTTT.

The chain links TRBV7-6 to TRBJ2-3; TRBD2 is a possible D gene (5 bases). CDR3 length equals 12 residues. Trimming pared 4 bases from V and 6 bases from J, leaving 8 bases between. In germline, CDR1 is SGHVS, CDR2 FNYEAQ. CDR3 loop: CASSSRADTQYF. DNA for the CDR3: TGTGCCAGCAGCTCGAGGGCGGATACGCAGTATTTT.

The V and J genes are TRBV30 and TRBJ2-5; 7 bases are a match to TRBD2. The CDR3 has 12 residues. Germline V gene sequence: CDR1 GTSNPN, CDR2 SVGIG (reference sequence). Germline trimming cut 2 bases from V and 9 bases from J; bases unmatched to any gene: 6. The CDR3 DNA reads TGTGCCTGGAGTTCGGGGAGGGGATCCCAGTACTTC. The encoded protein is CAWSSGRGSQYF.

V gene TRBV7-9 combines with J gene TRBJ2-7; 9 bases match TRBD1. The CDR3 sequence is 15 residues long. The V segment lost 5 bases and the J segment 1 base; nucleotides outside the gene matches: 6. The V gene's germline CDR1 is SEHNR and CDR2 FQNEAQ (reference sequence). The CDR3 loop reads CASSPRDRDSYEQYF. In DNA, the CDR3 is TGTGCCAGCAGCCCCCGGGACAGGGATTCCTACGAGCAGTACTTC.

This chain's CDR3 is CASSFMTSSYEQYF. The CDR3 DNA reads as TGCGCCAGCAGCTTCATGACATCCTCCTACGAGCAGTACTTC. The V gene is TRBV5-1, the J gene TRBJ2-7; D is unclear. The CDR3 loop spans 14 amino acids. V was trimmed by 2 bases and J by 0 bases, leaving 9 bases between them. Germline lookup yields CDR1 SGHRS and CDR2 YFSETQ.

The chain has TRBV7-9 and TRBJ1-5; no firm D call. Trimming pared 3 bases from V and 3 bases from J, leaving 9 bases between. CDR3 length equals 14 residues. From germline, CDR1 is SEHNR and CDR2 FQNEAQ (reference sequence). CDR3 nucleotide sequence: TGTGCCAGCAGCTTGTCACAGAACAATCAGCCCCAGCATTTT. This gives the protein CASSLSQNNQPQHF.